This T cell receptor (beta chain) was identified during a study of shared clonotypes between healthy human individuals. Germline CDR1 and CDR2: MNHEY and SVGAGI. V dropped 0 bases and J dropped 3 bases, with 10 bases sitting between them. The CDR3 is made up of 15 amino acids. Study-wide results and caveats: Researchers sampled blood only, noting tissue repertoires likely differ. Richness estimates generally favored naive over memory subsets.

Authors' processing steps: From ImmunoSEQ came sequences covering only the junction and carrying no quality scores, so filtering differed. Generated by immunoSEQ multiplex PCR, the TCRdb table keeps only in-frame clones and is missing some. That table gives V, J and clone size, and the DNA gave D and trimming. The top ten hold about 0.11% of the sample, which has approximately 600,000 clones, around 95% seen once. In the naive CD8 group, cells lacked CD45RO and were positively selected for CCR7, so terminally differentiated effector memory CD45RA+ cells were left out. This clone was detected only once. Its antigen is currently unknown. At the DNA level, this CDR3 is encoded by other sequences in the same sample as well.

The receptor's source is a woman under 40 in good health. The sequenced sample was naive CD8+ T cells sorted from blood. This rearrangement joins TRBV6-5 to TRBJ2-3; D might be TRBD2 (6 bases). The CDR3 here is CASSYSGGTTDTQYF. CDR3 bases: TGTGCCAGCAGTTACTCGGGCGGGACGACAGATACGCAGTATTTT.